Each of the 4 T cell receptor beta chains below was sequenced from the same sample in a study of T cells in Graves' hyperthyroidism and ophthalmopathy. Amplified TCR beta CDR3 regions came from RNA transcripts. The TCR CDR3 first-round RT-PCR relied on the HTBI primer set. In TCRdb, the multiplex PCR reads were re-called with MiXCR into one record per CDR3 protein. The sample consists of around 240,000 distinct CDR3 sequences, about 14% of them appearing once. The specimen was blood. These receptors were obtained from a woman aged 40 to 50 with Graves' hyperthyroidism that later progressed to Graves' ophthalmopathy.

This clonotype was recorded a few times. V is TRBV6-5 and J is TRBJ2-6; 9 bases are a match to TRBD1. V dropped 0 bases and J dropped 0; count of bases not matched to a gene: 3. Germline lookup yields CDR1 MNHEY and CDR2 SVGAGI. CDR3 length equals 18 residues. The CDR3 DNA reads as TGTGCCAGCAGTTACTCGGGACAGGGACTCTCTGGGGCCAACGTCCTGACTTTC. Amino acid sequence: CASSYSGQGLSGANVLTF.

This clonotype was seen repeatedly, ten times or more. The V gene is TRBV28, the J gene TRBJ1-1; no reliable D call. The V gene's germline CDR1 is MDHEN and CDR2 SYDVKM. The CDR3 contains 12 residues. The germline V and J ends were trimmed by 6 bases and 4 bases, with 9 bases remaining between them. The CDR3 is CASREGSTEAFF. The DNA for the CDR3 is TGTGCCAGCAGGGAGGGTTCCACTGAAGCTTTCTTT.

This clonotype was found many times. This chain connects TRBV7-3 to TRBJ2-1; 8 bases map to TRBD2. The germline gives CDR1 SGHTA, CDR2 FQGTGA. V shed 5 bases, J shed 6 bases, and the junction held 9 bases outside the gene matches. The CDR3 loop spans 15 amino acids. CDR3: CASSQGGAGGNEQFF. CDR3 DNA: TGTGCCAGCAGCCAGGGAGGGGCGGGAGGCAATGAGCAGTTCTTC.

This clonotype was detected many times. V usage is TRBV9 and J usage is TRBJ2-7; 8 nucleotides match TRBD1. V lost 3 bases and J lost 0; bases outside the gene matches: 5. From germline, CDR1 is SGDLS and CDR2 YYNGEE. The length of the CDR3 is 15 residues. CDR3: CASSEGQDSSYEQYF. The CDR3 nucleotides read TGTGCCAGCAGCGAGGGACAGGACAGCTCCTACGAGCAGTACTTC.